This T cell receptor beta chain is from a study of cytotoxic CD8 clonotypes in ibrutinib-treated CLL. Overall study: With a range of 6 to 36, the median treatment time before response samples were taken was approximately 12 months. Notes on the study in general: Clonality measured at baseline exceeded age-matched healthy donors, tracking circulating CD8+ T-cell counts. Public clonotypes, an uncommon group, contracted or remained stable on treatment. Sampling time points were not equivalent between sustained-remission and progressing patients.

The CDR3 covers 15 residues. V lost 7 bases and J lost 6, with 22 bases in between. The germline V gene has CDR1 LNHDA and CDR2 SQIVND (reference sequence). Some clones are missing from TCRdb's copy, which holds only in-frame ones; the method was immunoSEQ multiplex PCR. The sample lists about 130,000 clones; around 80% were seen once. Regarding this clone: Its antigen is unidentified.

This chain links TRBV19 with TRBJ2-7; a possible D gene is TRBD1 (5 bases). The sequence was collected from a human donor with chronic lymphocytic leukemia. The sample here was PBMCs, taken after 24 months of ibrutinib treatment. The CDR3 DNA follows: TGTGCCAGTACCCCCGGACCAGGGAAACTTTCCGAGCAGTACTTC. Its protein is CASTPGPGKLSEQYF. The variable domain in full, with the rest retrieved from reference TRBV19 and TRBJ2-7, is DGGITQSPKYLFRKEGQNVTLSCEQNLNHDAMYWYRQDPGQGLRLIYYSQIVNDFQKGDIAEGYSVSREKKESFPLTVTSAQKNPTAFYLCASTPGPGKLSEQYFGPGTRLTVT.